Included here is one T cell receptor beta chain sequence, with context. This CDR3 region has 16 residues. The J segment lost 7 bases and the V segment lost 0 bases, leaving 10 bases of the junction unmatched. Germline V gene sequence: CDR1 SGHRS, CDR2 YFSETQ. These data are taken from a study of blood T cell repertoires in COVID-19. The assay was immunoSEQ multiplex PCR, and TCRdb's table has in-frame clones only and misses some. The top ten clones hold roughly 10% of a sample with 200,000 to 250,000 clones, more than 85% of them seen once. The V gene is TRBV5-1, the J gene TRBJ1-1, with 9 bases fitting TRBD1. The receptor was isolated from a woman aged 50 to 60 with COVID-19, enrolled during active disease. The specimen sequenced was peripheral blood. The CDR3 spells CASSLGTGELRGEAFF. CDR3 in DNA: TGCGCCAGCAGCTTGGGGACAGGGGAATTAAGGGGTGAAGCTTTCTTT.